Shown below are 13 T cell receptor beta chains from a single sample sequenced in a study of beta chain features in type 1 diabetes. Antigens for these TCRs are unknown. Study outcomes and limitations: Across all four CD4+ subsets, people with type 1 diabetes showed modestly shorter TCRB CDR3s.

Sequenced material consisted of expressed TCRB transcripts (all of the isolated RNA was reverse transcribed). Profiled with immunoSEQ multiplex PCR; TCRdb holds only in-frame clones, not every one. The sample comprises about 180,000 clones, almost 8% of which are singletons, and 0.5% rests with the top ten. Sequencing input: central memory CD4+ T cells from blood. These receptors came from a man younger than 30 with type 1 diabetes.

This clone was counted a few times. The CDR3 protein is CASSRTGTAIRGTEAFF. As DNA, the CDR3 is TGTGCCAGCAGTCGGACCGGGACAGCGATACGGGGGACTGAAGCTTTCTTT. The chain couples TRBV28 to TRBJ1-1; 7 bases align to TRBD1. J lost 5 bases, V lost 5 bases, and 17 bases had no gene match. Germline CDR1 MDHEN, CDR2 SYDVKM. This CDR3 has 17 residues.

This clone has ten or more counts. This sequence joins TRBV9 and TRBJ2-1, with D uncertain. Trimming pared 4 bases from V and 8 bases from J, leaving 10 bases between. The CDR3 is 12 amino acids. Germline V gene lookup returns CDR1 SGDLS and CDR2 YYNGEE. The CDR3 region has the DNA TGTGCCAGCAGCCCGAGCCTTGATGAGCAGTTCTTC. It is translated as CASSPSLDEQFF.

The chain couples TRBV30 to TRBJ1-1, with D unresolved. Trimming shortened V by 4 bases and J by 1 base, and 16 bases separated the two germline ends. Germline CDR1 GTSNPN, CDR2 SVGIG (reference sequence). This CDR3 comprises 15 residues. The CDR3 sequence: CAWTDGRRGNTEAFF. The DNA of the CDR3 is TGTGCCTGGACGGACGGAAGACGGGGGAACACTGAAGCTTTCTTT.

This clone was seen only a few times. The chain couples TRBV30 to TRBJ1-3; D remains ambiguous. Germline V CDR1 and CDR2: GTSNPN, SVGIG (reference sequence). CDR3 length equals 12 residues. Trimming cost V 4 bases and J 3 bases, with 7 bases left between them. CDR3 in amino acids: CAWMSGGNTIYF. The CDR3 nucleotides are TGTGCCTGGATGTCAGGTGGAAACACCATATATTTT.

The V call is TRBV5-4, the J call TRBJ2-5; perhaps TRBD2 as D (5 bases). The CDR3 is 15 amino acids. Between the trimmed V and J ends, which lost 1 base and 1 base, there was a span of 11 bases. Germline assignment: CDR1 SGHNT and CDR2 YYREEE (reference sequence). CDR3 coding DNA: TGTGCCAGCAGCTTGATTTCTAGCAGCCAAGAGACCCAGTACTTC. Protein product: CASSLISSSQETQYF. Using reference TRBV5-4 and TRBJ2-5 for the parts outside the CDR3, the full variable domain is ETGVTQSPTHLIKTRGQQVTLRCSSQSGHNTVSWYQQALGQGPQFIFQYYREEENGRGNFPPRFSGLQFPNYSSELNVNALELDDSALYLCASSLISSSQETQYFGPGTRLLVL.

This clone came up a few times. V is TRBV18 and J is TRBJ1-2, with D perhaps matching TRBD1 (6 bases). From germline, CDR1 is KGHSH and CDR2 LQKENI. This CDR3 is 16 amino acids long. The V end lost 6 bases, the J end lost 7 bases, and 24 bases lay between the germline ends. This CDR3 is CASSPGTKADIGGYTF. The DNA of the CDR3 is TGTGCCAGCTCTCCCGGGACAAAAGCCGACATCGGTGGCTACACCTTC.

The rearrangement joins TRBV10-3 to TRBJ2-7; the D gene is possibly TRBD1 (5 bases). V was pared by 0 bases and J by 2 bases, with 17 bases between. CDR3 length: 17 residues. Per the germline V gene, CDR1 is ENHRY and CDR2 is SYGVKD. The CDR3 protein is CAISESLGRATTYEQYF. The CDR3 DNA follows: TGTGCCATCAGTGAGTCGTTAGGCAGGGCAACTACCTACGAGCAGTACTTC.

V and J are TRBV5-4 and TRBJ2-7; D perhaps matches TRBD2 (6 bases). The germline V gene encodes CDR1 SGHNT and CDR2 YYREEE (reference sequence). The CDR3 length is 15 residues. V lost 6 bases to trimming and J lost 3 bases, with 19 bases between them. The CDR3 nucleotides are TGTGCCAGCAACAAACTGGAGGGGAGAATCTACGAGCAGTACTTC. Protein product: CASNKLEGRIYEQYF.

The sample holds a few counts of this clone. This CDR3 reads CATSRDSLVLTF. The CDR3 region has the DNA TGTGCCACCAGCCGGGACAGCCTTGTTCTCACCTTC. The chain has TRBV15 and TRBJ1-2; 7 bases match TRBD1. Germline CDR1 is LNHNV and CDR2 is YYDKDF (reference sequence). This CDR3 has 12 amino acids. With 5 bases clipped from V and 13 bases from J, the junction kept 10 bases outside the gene matches.

V is TRBV6-1 and J is TRBJ1-3, with 7 bases that match TRBD1. The V and J ends lost 6 bases and 3 bases, in that order; junction bases with no gene match: 5. CDR1 and CDR2 from the germline V gene are MNHNS and SASEGT. CDR3 length: 14 amino acids. CDR3 protein: CASSRQGFGNTIYF. The CDR3 DNA is TGTGCCAGCAGCCGACAGGGTTTTGGAAACACCATATATTTT.

The chain is built from TRBV19 and TRBJ1-5; D is unresolved. The CDR3 covers 12 residues. The germline CDR1 and CDR2 sequences are LNHDA and SQIVND (reference sequence). V gave up 8 bases and J gave up 4 bases, with 9 bases separating them. The CDR3 spells CASCPGNQPQHF. CDR3 nucleotides: TGTGCCAGTTGCCCGGGGAATCAGCCCCAGCATTTT.

The chain couples TRBV18 to TRBJ1-2; D is ambiguous. Per the germline V gene, CDR1 is KGHSH and CDR2 is LQKENI. The CDR3 length is 13 residues. V was shortened by 5 bases and J by 0 bases, with 7 bases between the two germline ends. CDR3 protein: CASSSDSNYGYTF. The CDR3 DNA sequence: TGTGCCAGCTCATCAGATTCTAACTATGGCTACACCTTC.

J is TRBJ1-5 and V is TRBV29-1; the match to TRBD1 covers 7 bases. CDR1 is SQVTM, CDR2 ANQGSEA, per germline. The CDR3 is made up of 15 amino acids. V shed 6 bases, J shed 0 bases, and the junction held 8 bases outside the gene matches. CDR3 amino acids: CSVRDSTLSNQPQHF. The CDR3 bases are TGCAGCGTGCGGGACAGCACTCTTAGCAATCAGCCCCAGCATTTT.